This T cell receptor (beta chain) was documented in a study of blood T cells in healthy people across ages. The CDR3 runs 13 residues. The ends lost 8 bases at V and 3 bases at J; junction bases unmatched: 5. The germline V gene has CDR1 SNHLY and CDR2 FYNNEI. Donors ranged from roughly 6 to 90 years old and were healthy Caucasians in Russia. Total RNA, at least 5.5 micrograms per sample, was extracted from PBMCs. This clonotype has a handful of counts. Antigen unknown. The authors ran a second PCR of roughly 6 to 12 cycles using a sample-barcoded 5' primer and a J-beta primer mix. TCRdb itself ran the 5' RACE reads through MiXCR, one entry per CDR3 protein. In the table there are hundreds of thousands of distinct CDR3 sequences, around 38% of which are singletons. Study-wide results and caveats: Naive T cell percentage strongly correlated with TCR beta diversity.

The source is a man older than 75 in good health. The sample consisted of blood. The V gene is TRBV2, the J gene TRBJ2-7, with 9 bases fitting TRBD1. CDR3 amino acids: CASLTGQGYEQYF. CDR3 DNA sequence: TGTGCCAGCCTAACGGGACAGGGCTACGAGCAGTACTTC.